Described below is a single T cell receptor beta chain sequence and its context. Data came from immunoSEQ multiplex PCR; TCRdb stores just in-frame clones and leaves some out. The sample lists approximately 74,000 clones; 88% were seen once. The entry originates in a study of T cell changes during pregnancy in multiple sclerosis. The CDR3 covers 17 residues. V lost 0 bases and J lost 5; bases outside the gene matches: 6. CDR1 LGHNA and CDR2 YSLEER come from the germline V gene. This material consisted of peripheral blood, taken before pregnancy. The sequence derives from a female donor with multiple sclerosis, enrolled in a pregnancy study. The chain joins TRBV4-3 to TRBJ1-6; 8 nucleotides align to TRBD1. As DNA, the CDR3 is TGCGCCAGCAGCCAAGAGGCGACAGGGGTGAATAATTCACCCCTCCACTTT. This sequence encodes CASSQEATGVNNSPLHF.